The text below deals with one T cell receptor beta chain. The CDR3 contains 11 residues. The V gene end was trimmed by 6 bases and the J gene end by 4 bases; junction bases not matched to a gene: 0. Germline assignment: CDR1 LNHDA and CDR2 SQIVND (reference sequence). The source of the sample is a study of T cell clones after liver transplantation. Sequenced by immunoSEQ multiplex PCR; TCRdb stores in-frame clones only, minus some. There are some 80,000 clones in the sample; about 85% occur only once, and less than 2.5% lies in the top ten. The sample was CD4+ T cells from blood, taken 48 months after liver transplant. The source of this sequence is a human patient who received a liver transplant. A subset of T cells may come from the graft donor. The chain couples TRBV19 to TRBJ2-7, with TRBD2 matching 7 bases. DNA for the CDR3: TGTGCCAGTAGGGGGGGGTACGAGCAGTACTTC. It yields the protein CASRGGYEQYF.